The 16 T cell receptor beta chains listed next were all sequenced from one sample in a study of T cell changes during pregnancy in multiple sclerosis. Method: immunoSEQ multiplex PCR; TCRdb's copy keeps in-frame clones and lacks some. The table lists some 34,000 clones, more than 85% of them singletons. Sequencing was performed on CD4+ T cells from peripheral blood mononuclear cells, taken in the third trimester of pregnancy. Receptor source: a female donor in good health, enrolled as a control in a pregnancy study.

This clone appeared once. This sequence joins TRBV7-8 and TRBJ1-5, with D possibly TRBD1 on 5 matching bases. This CDR3 comprises 14 residues. The germline V and J ends were trimmed by 5 bases and 2 bases, with 10 bases remaining between them. The germline CDR1 and CDR2 sequences are SGHVS and FQNEAQ. CDR3 region: CASSTGERNQPQHF. In DNA form, the CDR3 reads TGTGCCAGCAGCACGGGGGAGCGCAATCAGCCCCAGCATTTT.

The genes are TRBV2 and TRBJ2-2, with 7 bases fitting TRBD1. V trimming: 7 bases; J trimming: 0 bases; junction bases outside the gene matches: 5. The CDR3 has 15 amino acids. Germline V gene data show CDR1 as SNHLY and CDR2 as FYNNEI. The DNA of the CDR3 is TGTGCCAGCAATAGACAGGGCCCGAACACCGGGGAGCTGTTTTTT. It yields the protein CASNRQGPNTGELFF.

The genes are TRBV7-2 and TRBJ1-3; D remains ambiguous. V shed 5 bases and J shed 0 bases, with 20 bases lying between them. Germline V CDR1 and CDR2: SGHTA, FQGNSA. The CDR3 sequence is 18 residues long. The CDR3 sequence: CASSLNSGGLTSGNTIYF. The CDR3 region has the DNA TGTGCCAGCAGCCTAAATAGCGGCGGGTTGACCTCTGGAAACACCATATATTTT.

This clone was seen just once. This chain joins TRBV7-2 and TRBJ2-3, with D possibly matching TRBD2 (6 bases). CDR1 SGHTA and CDR2 FQGNSA come from the germline V gene. The CDR3 sequence is 14 residues long. V was clipped by 5 bases and J by 0 bases, with 9 bases between them. CDR3 in amino acids: CASSAGTSTDTQYF. The CDR3 DNA sequence: TGTGCCAGCAGCGCCGGGACTAGCACAGATACGCAGTATTTT.

The chain joins TRBV4-2 to TRBJ2-7; possible D gene TRBD1, 6 bases. The CDR3 is 13 amino acids. The V gene's germline CDR1 is LGHNA and CDR2 YNFKEQ. V shed 0 bases and J shed 9 bases, with 12 bases lying between them. In DNA form, the CDR3 reads TGTGCCAGCAGCCAAGATGGGGGACAACGGCAGTACTTC. Its translation: CASSQDGGQRQYF.

This chain joins TRBV27 and TRBJ1-5, with D unresolved. Trimming took off 8 bases at V and 6 bases at J, with 8 bases between the two ends. This CDR3 has 11 amino acids. Germline assignment: CDR1 MNHEY and CDR2 SMNVEV (reference sequence). CDR3 amino acids: CASQALQPQHF. DNA for the CDR3: TGTGCCAGCCAAGCCCTTCAGCCCCAGCATTTT.

The CDR3 sequence is CASSIGKSGGHQYF. CDR3 in DNA: TGTGCCAGTAGTATAGGGAAGAGCGGGGGTCACCAGTACTTC. The rearrangement links TRBV19 to TRBJ2-7; 8 bases are a match to TRBD2. The CDR3 spans 14 residues. CDR1 and CDR2 from the germline V gene are LNHDA and SQIVND (reference sequence). V gave up 1 base and J gave up 10 bases; unmatched junction bases: 9.

The chain recombines TRBV7-9 with TRBJ2-7; maybe TRBD1 (6 bases). Germline V gene sequence: CDR1 SEHNR, CDR2 FQNEAQ (reference sequence). CDR3 length: 12 amino acids. The V and J ends lost 1 base and 8 bases respectively, with 9 bases between them. CDR3 sequence: CASSLETGKQYF. The CDR3 coding sequence is TGTGCCAGCAGCTTAGAAACAGGGAAGCAGTACTTC.

The chain is built from TRBV7-8 and TRBJ2-7; D unclear. V lost 3 bases and J 1 base, leaving 10 bases between the germline ends. Per the germline V gene, CDR1 is SGHVS and CDR2 is FQNEAQ. This CDR3 is 14 amino acids long. This CDR3 reads CASSLSTSSYEQYF. The CDR3 DNA reads TGTGCCAGCAGCTTGTCCACGAGTTCCTACGAGCAGTACTTC.

V and J are TRBV6-5 and TRBJ2-5; D may be TRBD2 (5 bases). Trimming removed 2 bases at V and 13 bases at J, with 26 bases between. CDR1 is MNHEY and CDR2 is SVGAGI in the germline V gene. The CDR3 length is 16 residues. The DNA of the CDR3 is TGTGCCAGCAGTTACCCCCCTTCAGAGCATCCAAGAGAGGGGTACTTC. Its protein product is CASSYPPSEHPREGYF.

This clone appeared once. This CDR3 reads CASSHAYTGETQYF. The CDR3 DNA follows: TGCGCCAGCAGCCACGCCTACACCGGGGAGACCCAGTACTTC. This chain connects TRBV5-1 to TRBJ2-5; no reliable D call. Trimming stripped 4 bases from V and 5 bases from J, with 15 bases between. Germline-derived CDR1 and CDR2 are SGHRS and YFSETQ. The CDR3 sequence is 14 residues long.

The sample holds a few counts of this clone. The chain couples TRBV15 to TRBJ1-1; 7 nucleotides agree with TRBD1. Germline loops: CDR1 LNHNV, CDR2 YYDKDF (reference sequence). This CDR3 region has 15 residues. V was clipped by 0 bases and J by 4 bases; unmatched bases: 5. CDR3 sequence (DNA): TGTGCCACCAGCAGAGATCCCCGACAGGGCACTGAAGCTTTCTTT. Its protein is CATSRDPRQGTEAFF.

The chain combines TRBV6-1 with TRBJ1-1; possibly TRBD1 for D (6 bases). The CDR3 sequence is 13 residues long. V was cut by 6 bases and J by 3 bases, with 11 bases left in between. CDR1 and CDR2 (germline): MNHNS, SASEGT. CDR3 DNA: TGTGCCAGCAGCCCTCAGGGGTACACTGAAGCTTTCTTT. Its translation is CASSPQGYTEAFF.

The rearrangement uses TRBV7-2 and TRBJ2-2, with TRBD1 identical over 9 bases. Germline CDR1 and CDR2: SGHTA and FQGNSA. This CDR3 contains 15 residues. The junction had 7 bases not matched to a gene; V was cut back by 5 bases and J by 6 bases. In DNA, the CDR3 is TGTGCCAGCAGCCACCGACAGGGGGGGTCCGGGGAGCTGTTTTTT. It is translated as CASSHRQGGSGELFF.

Here the CDR3 DNA reads TGTGCCAGCAGTTTGGGCAGGATATACACAGATACGCAGTATTTT. It is translated as CASSLGRIYTDTQYF. The V gene is TRBV27, the J gene TRBJ2-3, with unresolved D. The length of the CDR3 is 15 residues. Germline V CDR1 and CDR2: MNHEY, SMNVEV (reference sequence). The ends were cut back, 3 bases at V and 2 bases at J, with 12 bases in the middle.

The chain couples TRBV6-4 to TRBJ2-7; 10 positions agree with TRBD2. V was pared by 5 bases and J by 2 bases, with 9 bases of the junction left unmatched. The CDR3 extends over 16 amino acids. The germline V gene has CDR1 MRHNA and CDR2 SNTAGT. CDR3 region: CASSPRGGTSAYEQYF. CDR3 bases: TGTGCCAGCAGTCCCCGTGGGGGGACTAGCGCCTACGAGCAGTACTTC.